This entry lists 8 T cell receptor beta chains sequenced from one sample in a study of long-term antiretroviral therapy in people with HIV. They ran version v3.0 of the immunoSEQ assay at survey level. Method: immunoSEQ multiplex PCR; TCRdb's copy keeps in-frame clones and lacks some. Of around 21,000 clones listed, more than 75% are singletons. Sequenced material: unsorted PBMCs, taken 2.3 years after starting antiretroviral therapy. Source of these receptors: a man aged 55 to 70 with HIV.

J is TRBJ1-2 and V is TRBV11-1, with D possibly TRBD1 on 5 matching bases. This CDR3 contains 13 residues. Germline V gene sequence: CDR1 SGHAT, CDR2 FQDESV (reference sequence). Between the trimmed V and J ends, which lost 3 bases and 6 bases, there was a span of 11 bases. The CDR3 reads CASSFGAVDGYTF. For the CDR3, the DNA is TGTGCCAGCAGCTTTGGGGCAGTCGATGGCTACACCTTC.

The V call is TRBV11-3, the J call TRBJ2-2; D remains ambiguous. CDR1 is SGHNT, CDR2 YENEEA, per germline. Trimming pared 4 bases from V and 0 bases from J, leaving 18 bases between. This CDR3 contains 18 residues. CDR3 bases: TGTGCCAGCAGCTCGTCCTTTCTAGGGCAGCCGAACACCGGGGAGCTGTTTTTT. Encoded protein: CASSSSFLGQPNTGELFF.

Points on this clone: This sample includes further DNA sequences coding for the same CDR3. The V call is TRBV30, the J call TRBJ2-7; D unclear. Looked up from germline, CDR1 is GTSNPN and CDR2 is SVGIG (reference sequence). Trimming pared 5 bases from V and 3 bases from J, leaving 11 bases between. The CDR3 has 12 residues. Written as DNA, the CDR3 is TGTGCCTGGGATCTCCTAGGCTACGAGCAGTACTTC. Its translation is CAWDLLGYEQYF.

This clone has just one count. The chain employs TRBV11-3 and TRBJ2-2, with D hard to call. CDR1 SGHNT and CDR2 YENEEA come from the germline V gene. The V gene lost 6 bases and the J gene lost 6 bases, with 11 bases spanning the gap. The CDR3 covers 13 residues. The CDR3 DNA reads as TGTGCCAGCAGTCTACCGGCGGCCGGGGAGCTGTTTTTT. Translated: CASSLPAAGELFF.

The V and J genes are TRBV7-9 and TRBJ1-2; 7 bases line up with TRBD1. Germline V gives CDR1 SEHNR, CDR2 FQNEAQ (reference sequence). The CDR3 is 15 residues long. The V and J ends lost 1 base and 2 bases, in that order; junction bases with no gene match: 4. CDR3 DNA sequence: TGTGCCAGCAGCTTAGGACAGGGCCACAACTATGGCTACACCTTC. This codes for CASSLGQGHNYGYTF.

The rearrangement uses TRBV7-2 and TRBJ2-3; D is undetermined. Germline CDR1 is SGHTA and CDR2 is FQGNSA. This CDR3 comprises 13 residues. The V end was cut by 5 bases, the J end by 1 base, with 7 bases between. The CDR3 region has the DNA TGTGCCAGCAGCGTCCAGGGCACAGATACGCAGTATTTT. This gives the protein CASSVQGTDTQYF.

The V and J genes are TRBV6-5 and TRBJ2-7, with TRBD2 as a possible D gene (5 bases). Germline V gene data show CDR1 as MNHEY and CDR2 as SVGAGI. V lost 7 bases, J lost 4 bases, and 14 bases lay in between. The CDR3 spans 13 residues. Written as DNA, the CDR3 is TGTGCCAGCACCCCGAGGGTCGGGTACGAGCAGTACTTC. Protein: CASTPRVGYEQYF.

CDR3 loop: CASSLEGWNYGYTF. The CDR3 DNA sequence: TGTGCCAGCAGCTTAGAAGGATGGAACTATGGCTACACCTTC. The V call is TRBV7-9, the J call TRBJ1-2; no clear D gene. The CDR3 extends over 14 amino acids. The V end was cut by 1 base, the J end by 2 bases, with 8 bases between. Germline V lookup: CDR1 SEHNR, CDR2 FQNEAQ (reference sequence).